These T cell receptor beta chains were read from a single sample in a study of shared T cell receptors in the human thymus. The protocol was immunoSEQ multiplex PCR, while the TCRdb copy is restricted to in-frame clones and leaves out a portion. This repertoire shows hundreds of thousands of clones, approximately 89% found once; its top ten account for 0.0094%. In addition, the sample was reused for a study of human thymus T cells.

Sequencing used thymocytes. All receptors come from a boy in the first two years of life with a congenital heart defect. CDR3s include the opening cysteine and the closing phenylalanine or tryptophan. The D gene is left open where the match is weak. For some rows the clone size is stated as once, few or many, or as a class when expanded; others skip it.

>-|TRBD1|TRBJ2-3|TRBV6-1
TGTGCCAGCAGTGCAACCCGGGACAGGGGCGTAGATACGCAGTATTTT
CASSATRDRGVDTQYF
>-|-|TRBJ2-7|TRBV4-1
TGCGCCAGCAGCCAAGATGGGGGCCTCCGGGCGGGTACAGCCTACGAGCAGTACTTC
CASSQDGGLRAGTAYEQYF
>-|TRBD1|TRBJ1-5|TRBV5-5
TGTGCCAGCAGCTTCGGGACAGCTAATCAGCCCCAGCATTTT
CASSFGTANQPQHF
>once|TRBD1|TRBJ2-3|TRBV27
TGTGCCAGCAGTGCGACGTTTTGGGACAGGGGGATAGATACGCAGTATTTT
CASSATFWDRGIDTQYF
>-|TRBD2|TRBJ2-1|TRBV4-3
TGCGCCAGCAGCCCAGAACTAGCGGGGGTTAGTAGCTCCTACAATGAGCAGTTCTTC
CASSPELAGVSSSYNEQFF
>-|-|TRBJ1-3|TRBV30
TGTGCGGTCAGGATTTTCTCTGGAAACACCATATATTTT
CAVRIFSGNTIYF
>-|TRBD2|TRBJ2-7|TRBV6-5
TGTGCCAGCAGTTCCCTGGTGGGGGGGAACGAGCAGTACTTC
CASSSLVGGNEQYF
>-|-|TRBJ2-1|TRBV6-1
TGTGCCAGCAGTGAATTGGGGGGGGGCAACAATGAGCAGTTCTTC
CASSELGGGNNEQFF
>-|-|TRBJ1-3|TRBV6-6
TGTGCCAGCAGTTACCGTAGCACCTCTGGAAACACCATATATTTT
CASSYRSTSGNTIYF
>-|TRBD1|TRBJ2-3|TRBV5-4
TGTGCCAGCAGCTTCCCCAATACCTCGGGACAGTTCACAGATACGCAGTATTTT
CASSFPNTSGQFTDTQYF
>-|-|TRBJ2-2|TRBV14
TGTGCCAGCAGCCAAGATCCCCACTCGGGTGCCGGGGAGCTGTTTTTT
CASSQDPHSGAGELFF
>once|-|TRBJ2-2|TRBV27
TGTGCCAGCAGATTGCAGGGGAACACCGGGGAGCTGTTTTTT
CASRLQGNTGELFF
>-|TRBD1|TRBJ1-2|TRBV9
TGTGCCAGCAGCGCGACAGGGAGTCATGGCTACACCTTC
CASSATGSHGYTF
>once|-|TRBJ1-1|TRBV7-9
TGTGCCAGCAGCTTAACGGGGGAGGAAAAAGCTTTCTTT
CASSLTGEEKAFF
>-|-|TRBJ2-2|TRBV27
TGTGCCAGCAGTTACGGACAGACCGGGGAGCTGTTTTTT
CASSYGQTGELFF
>-|TRBD1|TRBJ2-7|TRBV6-6
TGTGCCAGCAGTTATATTCCAGGGGGCCACGAGCAGTACTTC
CASSYIPGGHEQYF
>-|TRBD2|TRBJ2-1|TRBV4-1
TGCGCCAGCAGCCAACCGCTAGCGGACCACTACAATGAGCAGTTCTTC
CASSQPLADHYNEQFF
>once|TRBD2|TRBJ2-2|TRBV5-6
TGTGCCAGCAGCTTTCGGACTAGTACATCAACCGGGGAGCTGTTTTTT
CASSFRTSTSTGELFF
>-|-|TRBJ1-2|TRBV5-1
TGCGCCAGCAGCTTGGACAGCCCCTATGGCTACACCTTC
CASSLDSPYGYTF
>few|-|TRBJ2-7|TRBV27
TGTGCCAGCAGTTTTCGGGGGAACACCTACGAGCAGTACTTC
CASSFRGNTYEQYF
>-|-|TRBJ2-3|TRBV11-2
TGTGCCAGCAGCCCTAATTGGAGCGGAGCAGATACGCAGTATTTT
CASSPNWSGADTQYF
>-|-|TRBJ1-1|TRBV10-3
TGTGCCATCAGTGAGGGTCATGACGAGGGCACTGAAGCTTTCTTT
CAISEGHDEGTEAFF
>-|TRBD1|TRBJ1-2|TRBV13
TGTGCCAGCAGCCAACAGGGGGATCATGGCTACACCTTC
CASSQQGDHGYTF
>-|-|TRBJ2-7|TRBV2
TGTGCCAGCAGCGCCTCCGAGGCGCGCGAGCAGTACTTC
CASSASEAREQYF
>-|TRBD1|TRBJ1-5|TRBV30
TGTGCCTGGAGTCCAGCCGGGACAGGGAGGGACCAGCCCCAGCATTTT
CAWSPAGTGRDQPQHF
>once|TRBD1|TRBJ1-6|TRBV30
TGTGCCTGGAGTGGACAGGGGGAGCATTCACCCCTCCACTTT
CAWSGQGEHSPLHF
>once|TRBD1|TRBJ2-7|TRBV11-2
TGTGCCAGCAGCTCAACTAGGGACAGGGGGACCTACGAGCAGTACTTC
CASSSTRDRGTYEQYF
>few|-|TRBJ1-3|TRBV28
TGTGCTACCAGCATGTTAGGTGAGGTGGTCGGAAAATCTGGAAACACCATATATTTT
CATSMLGEVVGKSGNTIYF
>-|TRBD1|TRBJ1-4|TRBV5-1
TGCGCCAGCAGCCCTGGACAGGAGTCTGAAAAACTGTTTTTT
CASSPGQESEKLFF
>-|-|TRBJ2-7|TRBV11-2
TGTGCCAGCAGCCTTGTTTGGGTGGACAGAATCTCCTACGAGCAGTACTTC
CASSLVWVDRISYEQYF
>-|-|TRBJ1-1|TRBV4-2
TGTGCCAGCAGCCATGGACAGTTAGATTCCATGAACACTGAAGCTTTCTTT
CASSHGQLDSMNTEAFF
>-|TRBD2|TRBJ2-7|TRBV4-1
TGCGCCAGCAGCCACCCGGGACTAGAGTACGAGCAGTACTTC
CASSHPGLEYEQYF
>-|-|TRBJ2-3|TRBV7-2
TGTGCCAGCAGCTCCACAACGTGGCAGGGAGGAGATACGCAGTATTTT
CASSSTTWQGGDTQYF
>-|TRBD2|TRBJ2-5|TRBV4-3
TGCGCCAGCAGCCAGGATGGACTAGGAATGGGACAAGAGACCCAGTACTTC
CASSQDGLGMGQETQYF
>few|-|TRBJ2-7|TRBV19
TGTGCCAGTAGTACGAAACTAGTTACTTCCTACGAGCAGTACTTC
CASSTKLVTSYEQYF
>-|TRBD2|TRBJ2-3|TRBV6-6
TGTGCCAGCAGTGTGGGACTAGCGGGAGCAGATACGCAGTATTTT
CASSVGLAGADTQYF
>few|TRBD1|TRBJ2-7|TRBV10-3
TGTGCCATCAGAGGGACAGTGGTCGAGCAGTACTTC
CAIRGTVVEQYF
>-|-|TRBJ2-3|TRBV4-3
TGCGCCAGCAGCCAACACCAGCGGAAGTGCACAGATACGCAGTATTTT
CASSQHQRKCTDTQYF
>-|-|TRBJ1-4|TRBV14
TGTGCCAGCAGCCAAGATACGGCAGGGATGGGGAGGAATGAAAAACTGTTTTTT
CASSQDTAGMGRNEKLFF
>-|-|TRBJ1-5|TRBV28
TGTGCCAGCAGTCCCCGACAGGTCAATCAGCCCCAGCATTTT
CASSPRQVNQPQHF
>-|TRBD2|TRBJ2-2|TRBV15
TGTGCCACCAGCAGAGATCGCCCAGGACTAGCGGGAGGGCGCACCGGGGAGCTGTTTTTT
CATSRDRPGLAGGRTGELFF
>-|-|TRBJ1-4|TRBV9
TGTGCCAGCAGCGCGTCGCGGGGAGAAACGAAAAAACTGTTTTTT
CASSASRGETKKLFF
>-|-|TRBJ1-2|TRBV28
TGTGCCAGCAGTTTTACAGGCGATGGCTACACCTTC
CASSFTGDGYTF
>once|TRBD1|TRBJ2-5|TRBV7-9
TGTGCCAGCAGTCGGGACAGGGACGAGACCCAGTACTTC
CASSRDRDETQYF
>once|-|TRBJ2-7|TRBV29-1
TGCAGCGTCGAAACAGGGTACCACGAGCAGTACTTC
CSVETGYHEQYF
>few|-|TRBJ2-2|TRBV7-3
TGTGCCAGCAGCTTAAAGGGGACCGGGGAGCTGTTTTTT
CASSLKGTGELFF
>-|-|TRBJ2-7|TRBV6-5
TGTGCCAGCAGTTACTCGTTCCTAGCTACTCTAAGCGAGCAGTACTTC
CASSYSFLATLSEQYF
>-|TRBD1|TRBJ1-1|TRBV2
TGTGCCAGCGGACAGGGAAGTGGGTTGAACACTGAAGCTTTCTTT
CASGQGSGLNTEAFF
>-|-|TRBJ2-7|TRBV5-1
TGCGCCAGCAGCCCGACAGGAGCCTACGAGCAGTACTTC
CASSPTGAYEQYF
>-|-|TRBJ1-2|TRBV29-1
TGCAGCGTTGAGGCGGAATATATCAACTATGGCTACACCTTC
CSVEAEYINYGYTF
>once|-|TRBJ2-3|TRBV5-1
TGCGCCAGCAGCTTGGATACGGGGGGCCCCCAGAACTCAGATACGCAGTATTTT
CASSLDTGGPQNSDTQYF
>-|TRBD2|TRBJ2-1|TRBV10-2
TGCGCCAGCCTAGCGGGGGGCAATGAGCAGTTCTTC
CASLAGGNEQFF
>-|-|TRBJ2-3|TRBV5-6
TGTGCCAGCAGCGGGCGATGCACAGATACGCAGTATTTT
CASSGRCTDTQYF
>once|-|TRBJ2-3|TRBV7-3
TGTGCCAGCAGCGTATTTAACACAGATACGCAGTATTTT
CASSVFNTDTQYF
>-|-|TRBJ2-5|TRBV6-1
TGTGCCAGCAGTGATCAGGGCCAAGAGACCCAGTACTTC
CASSDQGQETQYF